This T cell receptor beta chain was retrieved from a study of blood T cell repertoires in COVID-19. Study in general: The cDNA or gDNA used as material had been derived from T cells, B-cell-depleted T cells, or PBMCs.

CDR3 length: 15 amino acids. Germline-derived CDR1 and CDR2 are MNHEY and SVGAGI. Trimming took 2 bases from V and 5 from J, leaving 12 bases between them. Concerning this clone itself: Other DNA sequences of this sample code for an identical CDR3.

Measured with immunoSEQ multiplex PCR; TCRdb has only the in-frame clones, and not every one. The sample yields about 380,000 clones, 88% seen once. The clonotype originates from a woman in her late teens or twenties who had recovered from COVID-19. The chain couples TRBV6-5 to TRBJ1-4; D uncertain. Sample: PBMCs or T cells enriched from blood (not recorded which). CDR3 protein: CASSYSGVGNEKLFF. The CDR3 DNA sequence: TGTGCCAGCAGTTACAGCGGGGTAGGGAATGAAAAACTGTTTTTT.